The clone carrying this TCR beta chain was observed many times. Both iRepertoire HTBI primers and Arm-PCR of CDR3 regions were used to build the TCR beta libraries. TCRdb redid the calling of the multiplex PCR reads with MiXCR, one entry per CDR3 protein. The sample consists of roughly 430,000 distinct CDR3 sequences, 21% of them appearing once. This sample is drawn from a study of regulatory T cells in long-lasting Graves disease. The CDR3 spans 15 residues. V lost 6 bases and J lost 8, with 19 bases in between. Stated time point: persistent/refractory GD, antithyroid drugs over 5 years with positive TRAb. With RNA extracted from PBMCs as input, the TCR library was made. Graves' disease diagnosis relied on American Thyroid Association guidelines.

Sample: peripheral blood mononuclear cells (PBMCs), taken when the disease was refractory, from a patient treated with antithyroid drugs. The chain combines TRBV12-3 or TRBV12-4 with TRBJ2-2; D is unresolved. This receptor was obtained from a female donor with Graves disease. The CDR3 reads CASRDSTSMNGELFF. Written as DNA, the CDR3 is TGTGCCAGCAGAGACTCGACCTCGATGAATGGGGAGCTGTTTTTT.